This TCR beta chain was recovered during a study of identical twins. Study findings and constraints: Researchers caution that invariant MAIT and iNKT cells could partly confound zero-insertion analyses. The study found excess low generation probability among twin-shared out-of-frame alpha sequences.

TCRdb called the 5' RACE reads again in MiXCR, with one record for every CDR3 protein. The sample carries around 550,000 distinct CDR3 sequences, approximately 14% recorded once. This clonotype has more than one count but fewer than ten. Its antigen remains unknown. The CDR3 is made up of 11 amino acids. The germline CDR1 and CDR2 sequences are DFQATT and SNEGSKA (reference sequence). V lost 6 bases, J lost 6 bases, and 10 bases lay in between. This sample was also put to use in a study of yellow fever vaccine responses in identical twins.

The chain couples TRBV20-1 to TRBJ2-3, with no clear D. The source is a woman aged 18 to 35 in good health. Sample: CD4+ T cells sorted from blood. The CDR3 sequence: CSARPGDTQYF. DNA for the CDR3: TGCAGTGCAAGACCTGGGGATACGCAGTATTTT.